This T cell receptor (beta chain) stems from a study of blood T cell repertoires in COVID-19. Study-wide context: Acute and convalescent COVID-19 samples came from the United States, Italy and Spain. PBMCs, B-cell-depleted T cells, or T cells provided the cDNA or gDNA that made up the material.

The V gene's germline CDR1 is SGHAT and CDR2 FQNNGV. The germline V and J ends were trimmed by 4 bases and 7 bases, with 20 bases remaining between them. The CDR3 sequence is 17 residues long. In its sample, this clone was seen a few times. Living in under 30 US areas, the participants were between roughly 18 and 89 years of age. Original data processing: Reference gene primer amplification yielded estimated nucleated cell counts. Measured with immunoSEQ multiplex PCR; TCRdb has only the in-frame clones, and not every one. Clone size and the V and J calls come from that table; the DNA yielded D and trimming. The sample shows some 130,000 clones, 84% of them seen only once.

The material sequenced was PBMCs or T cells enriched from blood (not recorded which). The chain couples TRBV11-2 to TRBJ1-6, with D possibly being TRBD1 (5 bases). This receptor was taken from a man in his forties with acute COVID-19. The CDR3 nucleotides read TGTGCCAGCAGCTCGCTGGGTTTGGCAGGGTACAATTCACCCCTCCACTTT. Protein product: CASSSLGLAGYNSPLHF.